The 7 T cell receptor beta chains below were found in one sample sequenced in a study of cytomegalovirus exposure and HLA in healthy donors. In the PCR, 60 Vbeta and 13 Jbeta primers were used. The protocol was immunoSEQ multiplex PCR, while the TCRdb copy is restricted to in-frame clones and leaves out a portion. This sample has 150,000 to 250,000 clones, with roughly 72% found just once. Sequenced: PBMCs. All receptors come from a man aged 25-45 years in good health and CMV-seronegative.

This rearrangement joins TRBV27 to TRBJ2-3, with 9 bases identical to TRBD1. From germline, CDR1 is MNHEY and CDR2 SMNVEV (reference sequence). The CDR3 is made up of 14 amino acids. V trimming: 6 bases; J trimming: 4 bases; junction bases outside the gene matches: 5. The CDR3 DNA is TGTGCCAGCAGCCGGGACAGGGCGGCAGATACGCAGTATTTT. The encoded protein is CASSRDRAADTQYF.

The J gene is TRBJ1-6, the V gene TRBV30; 11 bases are shared with TRBD1. The CDR3 is made up of 14 amino acids. The germline CDR1 and CDR2 sequences are GTSNPN and SVGIG (reference sequence). V dropped 7 bases and J dropped 9; count of bases not matched to a gene: 8. CDR3 region: CAFEGTGGGSPLHF. The CDR3 bases are TGTGCCTTTGAGGGGACAGGGGGTGGTTCACCCCTCCACTTT. The variable domain in full, with the rest retrieved from reference TRBV30 and TRBJ1-6, is SQTIHQWPATLVQPVGSPLSLECTVEGTSNPNLYWYRQAAGRGLQLLFYSVGIGQISSEVPQNLSASRPQDRQFILSSKKLLLSDSGFYLCAFEGTGGGSPLHFGNGTRLTVT.

The chain combines TRBV5-6 with TRBJ2-3; maybe TRBD1 (7 bases). The germline CDR1 and CDR2 sequences are SGHDT and YYEEEE. CDR3 length equals 15 residues. Trimming left V 2 bases short and J 3 bases short, with 13 bases between. The CDR3 spells CASSFLAGGTDTQYF. The CDR3 region has the DNA TGTGCCAGCAGCTTTTTGGCAGGGGGGACAGATACGCAGTATTTT.

The chain is built from TRBV6-1 and TRBJ1-5, with 7 positions matching TRBD1. CDR3 length: 14 amino acids. V was pared by 6 bases and J by 5 bases, with 7 bases of the junction left unmatched. The germline V gene encodes CDR1 MNHNS and CDR2 SASEGT. The CDR3 nucleotides are TGTGCCAGCAGCTGGACAGGCGAGGATCAGCCCCAGCATTTT. Its translation is CASSWTGEDQPQHF.

This clone was seen a single time. This rearrangement joins TRBV5-6 to TRBJ2-1; 15 bases match TRBD2. The germline gives CDR1 SGHDT, CDR2 YYEEEE. Trimming at V came to 1 base and at J to 2 bases, leaving 7 bases not matched to a gene. This CDR3 region has 19 residues. CDR3 residues: CASSLWSGLAGGAYNEQFF. CDR3 in DNA: TGTGCCAGCAGCTTGTGGTCTGGACTAGCGGGAGGGGCCTACAATGAGCAGTTCTTC.

The chain joins TRBV10-2 to TRBJ2-7; a weak D match, TRBD1 (5 bases). This CDR3 spans 13 amino acids. Germline CDR1 is WSHSY and CDR2 is SAAADI. V lost 4 bases to trimming and J lost 2 bases, with 9 bases between them. For the CDR3, the DNA is TGCGCCAGCAGTGCTCTGGGGCCCTACGAGCAGTACTTC. This gives the protein CASSALGPYEQYF.

This clone was seen more than once but under ten times. This chain uses TRBV7-2 with TRBJ1-3; tentatively, D is TRBD1 (6 bases). CDR3 length: 15 amino acids. The germline V gene has CDR1 SGHTA and CDR2 FQGNSA. Trimming stripped 5 bases from V and 1 base from J, with 12 bases between. For the CDR3, the DNA is TGTGCCAGCAGCCCGAACAGGGTTTCTGGAAACACCATATATTTT. Amino acids: CASSPNRVSGNTIYF.